The clone carrying this TCR beta chain was seen ten or more times. This specimen belongs to a study of HIV-infected children after antiretroviral therapy interruption. Trimming took off 3 bases at V and 6 bases at J, with 10 bases between the two ends. Per the germline V gene, CDR1 is KGHDR and CDR2 is SFDVKD. CDR3 length: 13 amino acids. The TCR library was built from RNA with a 3' RACE protocol and unique molecular identifiers. TCRdb fed the 3' RACE reads into MiXCR, producing one record per CDR3 protein. Among tens of thousands of distinct CDR3 sequences listed, roughly 4% were seen once. Specified treatment: PENTA 11 planned treatment interruption arm or continuous ART arm.

This clonotype was sampled from a pool of human donors with HIV. This chain joins TRBV24-1 and TRBJ1-1, with unresolved D. The source material was CD45RA+ CD4+ T cells from PBMCs, pooled from several time points, sampled from a donor given antiretroviral therapy, either interrupted or continuous. Documented subset: naive CD4+ CD45RA+ CD45RO- T cells. The CDR3 is CATSDPEWPEAFF. The CDR3 nucleotides are TGTGCCACCAGTGATCCCGAGTGGCCTGAAGCTTTCTTT.